This T cell receptor (beta chain) derives from a study of T cells in Graves' hyperthyroidism and ophthalmopathy. Notes on the study in general: Blood also held most thyroid clonotypes expanded beyond 0.001.

RNA transcripts yielded amplified TCR beta CDR3 regions. TCR CDR3 underwent first-round RT-PCR with the HTBI primer set. TCRdb re-derived calls from the multiplex PCR reads in MiXCR, one entry per CDR3 protein. Of more than 150,000 distinct CDR3 sequences listed, about 17% are singletons. V dropped 3 bases and J dropped 8 bases, with 13 bases sitting between them. The CDR3 runs to 13 residues. The germline gives CDR1 SEHNR, CDR2 FQNEAQ (reference sequence). This clonotype showed up just a few times. The antigen is undetermined. V is TRBV7-9 and J is TRBJ1-2, with D maybe TRBD1 (5 bases). This sequence was found in a woman between 45 and 65 years old with Graves' hyperthyroidism. The specimen was blood. DNA of the CDR3: TGTGCCAGCAGCTTCGAGGGGTCCCGAGGCTACACCTTC. Protein sequence: CASSFEGSRGYTF.